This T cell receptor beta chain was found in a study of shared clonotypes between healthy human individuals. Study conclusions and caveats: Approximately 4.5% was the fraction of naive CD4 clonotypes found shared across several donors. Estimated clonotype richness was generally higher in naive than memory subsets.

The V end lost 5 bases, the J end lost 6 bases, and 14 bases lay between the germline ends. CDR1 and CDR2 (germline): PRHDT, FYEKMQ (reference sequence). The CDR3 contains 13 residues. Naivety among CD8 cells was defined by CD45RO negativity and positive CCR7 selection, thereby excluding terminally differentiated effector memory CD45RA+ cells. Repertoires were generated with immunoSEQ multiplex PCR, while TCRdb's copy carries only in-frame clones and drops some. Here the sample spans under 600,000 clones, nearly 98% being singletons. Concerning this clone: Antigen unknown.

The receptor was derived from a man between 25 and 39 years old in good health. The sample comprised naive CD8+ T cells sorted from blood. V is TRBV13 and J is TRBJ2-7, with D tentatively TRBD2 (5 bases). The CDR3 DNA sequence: TGTGCCAGCAGCCTGTGGCTAGCCGGCGAGCAGTACTTC. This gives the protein CASSLWLAGEQYF.